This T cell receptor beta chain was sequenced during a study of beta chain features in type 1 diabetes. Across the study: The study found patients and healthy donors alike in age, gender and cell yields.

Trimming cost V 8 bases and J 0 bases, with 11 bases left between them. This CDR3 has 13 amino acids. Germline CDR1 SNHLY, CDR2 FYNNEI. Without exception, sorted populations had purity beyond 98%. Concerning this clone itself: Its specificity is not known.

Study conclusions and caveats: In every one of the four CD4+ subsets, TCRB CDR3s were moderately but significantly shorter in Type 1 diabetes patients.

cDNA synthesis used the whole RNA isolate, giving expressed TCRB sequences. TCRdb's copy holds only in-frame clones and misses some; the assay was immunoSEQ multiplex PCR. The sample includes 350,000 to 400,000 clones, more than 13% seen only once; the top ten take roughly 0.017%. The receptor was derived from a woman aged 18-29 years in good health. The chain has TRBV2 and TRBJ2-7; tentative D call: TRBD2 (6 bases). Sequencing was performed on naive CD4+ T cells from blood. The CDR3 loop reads CASRLESSYEQYF. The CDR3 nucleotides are TGTGCCAGCCGACTAGAGAGCTCCTACGAGCAGTACTTC.